This T cell receptor (beta chain) was sequenced in a study of neoadjuvant anti-PD-1 for oral cavity cancer. Study details: Around day 43, patients without progression received a fourth nivolumab dose before surgery. General study findings and limits: With a few patients per group, TCR findings need larger cohorts.

CDR1 MDHEN and CDR2 SYDVKM come from the germline V gene. This CDR3 has 11 residues. The V end was cut by 3 bases, the J end by 6 bases, with 4 bases between. Repertoires were generated with immunoSEQ multiplex PCR, while TCRdb's copy carries only in-frame clones and drops some. The repertoire consists of about 72,000 clones, with 85% occurring once and the leading ten covering nearly 3.5%. As concerns this clone: Its specificity is not known.

Time point denoted: after neoadjuvant nivolumab, at surgical resection. Patients had HPV-negative, locally advanced oral cavity squamous cell carcinoma. Analysis of PBMCs was direct, with no culture step. The sequence came from a person aged 40 to 85 with oral cavity squamous cell carcinoma. V and J are TRBV28 and TRBJ2-3; D unclear. The starting material was PBMCs, obtained after nivolumab (anti-PD-1) treatment. In DNA, the CDR3 is TGTGCCAGCAGTTTGTCGGATACGCAGTATTTT. Amino acids: CASSLSDTQYF.